This TCR beta chain was found in a study of early T cells in non-severe SARS-CoV-2 infection. Study-wide findings and caveats: The study's VDJdb matching favored anti-spike CD8 responses and missed private and CD4 specificities.

In the library, individual cDNA molecules carried attached unique molecular identifiers. TCRdb processed the 5' RACE reads anew with MiXCR; each CDR3 protein has one entry. The table lists about 80,000 distinct CDR3 sequences, more than 7.5% of them singletons. Germline-derived CDR1 and CDR2 are SGHTA and FQGTGA. Trimming removed 2 bases at V and 4 bases at J, with 8 bases between. This CDR3 is 14 amino acids long. The table lists this clonotype with many counts. Antigen: not known. The receptor comes from an adult who was a healthcare worker with PCR-confirmed SARS-CoV-2 infection or an uninfected control (not recorded which). V and J are TRBV7-3 and TRBJ2-2; D not certain. Sample: whole blood. The CDR3 is CASSLAQLTGELFF. The CDR3 DNA reads as TGTGCCAGCAGCTTAGCACAGCTCACCGGGGAGCTGTTTTTT.